The clone carrying this T cell receptor (beta chain) was picked up a small number of times. The data are from a study of blood T cell repertoires in COVID-19. The assay was immunoSEQ multiplex PCR, and TCRdb's table has in-frame clones only and misses some. The table has around 230,000 clones, approximately 85% seen once. This CDR3 is 16 amino acids long. Looked up from germline, CDR1 is MNHEY and CDR2 is SVGEGT. Trimming removed 0 bases from V and 4 bases from J, with 12 bases in between. V is TRBV6-2 or TRBV6-3 and J is TRBJ1-4; D gene ambiguous. The sample consisted of peripheral blood. The TCR was taken from a man in his forties or fifties with COVID-19, enrolled during active disease. The CDR3 spells CASSYSVRSSNEKLFF. CDR3 in DNA: TGTGCCAGCAGTTACTCGGTGCGGAGTAGTAATGAAAAACTGTTTTTT.